This T cell receptor (beta chain) was retrieved from a study of human T cells and chemical hapten exposure. The wider study: Diagnoses of alopecia areata, totalis or universalis occurred in mostly female patients.

Time point specified: pre-sensitization, week 0. The sample's treatment: therapeutic diphenylcyclopropenone sensitization with weekly scalp DPC. Germline V gene lookup returns CDR1 MNHEY and CDR2 SVGEGT. V gave up 2 bases and J gave up 6 bases; unmatched junction bases: 10. The CDR3 is 17 amino acids. In its sample, this clonotype was seen a few times. TCRdb re-called the RACE reads through MiXCR, storing one row per CDR3 protein. The sample consists of more than 250,000 distinct CDR3 sequences, around 9.3% of them appearing once. This chain uses TRBV6-2 or TRBV6-3 with TRBJ2-2; 9 bases are a match to TRBD2. The material sequenced was whole blood, taken in connection with sensitization to the hapten diphenylcyclopropenone (DPC). The sequence came from a woman aged 40 to 50 with alopecia areata. Some clones in this sample may be carry-over from other donors' samples. The CDR3: CASSYLVAGEGSGELFF. CDR3 nucleotides: TGTGCCAGCAGTTACCTCGTAGCGGGAGAGGGGTCCGGGGAGCTGTTTTTT.